This TCR beta chain was obtained from a study of blood T cells in healthy people across ages. The authors ran a second PCR of 7 to 11 cycles using a sample-barcoded 5' primer and a J-beta primer mix. In TCRdb, the 5' RACE reads were re-called with MiXCR into one record per CDR3 protein. The sample lists some 1.5 million distinct CDR3 sequences; about 28% were seen once. CDR3 size: 12 residues. Germline V gene data show CDR1 as SQVTM and CDR2 as ANQGSEA. Deletions cut 7 bases from V and 4 bases from J, with 13 bases between. This clonotype was counted many times. The chain has TRBV29-1 and TRBJ2-5; TRBD1 is a possible D gene (5 bases). Sequencing was carried out using blood. The receptor comes from a woman under 40 in good health. DNA for the CDR3: TGCAGCGGGAAAAGGGGCCCAGAGACCCAGTACTTC. It yields the protein CSGKRGPETQYF.